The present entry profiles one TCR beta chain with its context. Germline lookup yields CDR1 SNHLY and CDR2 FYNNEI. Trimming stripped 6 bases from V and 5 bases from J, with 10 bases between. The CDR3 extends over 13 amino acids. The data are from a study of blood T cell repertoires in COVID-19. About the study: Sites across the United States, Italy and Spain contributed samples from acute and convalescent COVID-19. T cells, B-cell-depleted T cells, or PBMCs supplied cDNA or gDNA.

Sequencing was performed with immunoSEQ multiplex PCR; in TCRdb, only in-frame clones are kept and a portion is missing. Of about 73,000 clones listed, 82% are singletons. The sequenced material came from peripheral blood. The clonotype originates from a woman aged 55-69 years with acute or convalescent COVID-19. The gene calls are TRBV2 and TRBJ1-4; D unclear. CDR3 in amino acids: CASRRQLNEKLFF. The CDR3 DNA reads TGTGCCAGCAGGAGGCAGTTAAATGAAAAACTGTTTTTT.